This record looks at one T cell receptor beta chain sequence and its context. Its specificity is not known. The run of the v3.0 immunoSEQ assay was at survey level. Sequencing was designed to cover roughly 40,000-50,000 T-cell genomes in each sample. This table comes from immunoSEQ multiplex PCR, and its TCRdb copy is limited to in-frame clones, with some not included. The top ten hold about 6% of the sample, which has approximately 36,000 clones, over 75% seen once. These data originate in a study of long-term antiretroviral therapy in people with HIV. General study points: HIV repertoires showed narrower CDR3 length ranges than controls.

The sequence was obtained from a young man with HIV. This sample comprised unsorted PBMCs, obtained 0.6 years after starting antiretroviral therapy.

Here the CDR3 reads CASSLDGKGNTEAFF. CDR3 in DNA: TGTGCCAGCAGCTTGGATGGTAAGGGGAACACTGAAGCTTTCTTT. The chain combines TRBV7-2 with TRBJ1-1; D unclear. The length of the CDR3 is 15 residues. CDR1 and CDR2 from the germline V gene are SGHTA and FQGNSA. Trimming removed 3 bases at V and 1 base at J, with 12 bases between.